This TCR beta chain was profiled in a study of blood T cell repertoires in COVID-19. Study information: From the United States, Italy and Spain came samples of acute and convalescent COVID-19. T cells, B-cell-depleted T cells, or PBMCs provided the cDNA or gDNA that served as material.

CDR1 is SGHTA and CDR2 is FQGNSA in the germline V gene. The trim removed 0 bases at V and 6 bases at J, leaving 2 bases unmatched. The CDR3 covers 14 residues. Original methodology: Estimates of nucleated cell counts were drawn from the amplification of reference gene primers. Sequencing used immunoSEQ multiplex PCR; TCRdb keeps in-frame clones, though not all of them. D and trimming come from the DNA, and the V and J calls and clone size come from that table. The sample includes tens of thousands of clones, around nine tenths seen only once; the top ten take 4% to 6%. The source material was peripheral blood. The TCR sequence derives from a human donor in a cohort sampled during active COVID-19. The V call is TRBV7-2, the J call TRBJ2-1; 7 nucleotides line up with TRBD1. The CDR3: CASSLAHRGNEQFF. The DNA for the CDR3 is TGTGCCAGCAGCTTAGCCCACAGGGGCAATGAGCAGTTCTTC.